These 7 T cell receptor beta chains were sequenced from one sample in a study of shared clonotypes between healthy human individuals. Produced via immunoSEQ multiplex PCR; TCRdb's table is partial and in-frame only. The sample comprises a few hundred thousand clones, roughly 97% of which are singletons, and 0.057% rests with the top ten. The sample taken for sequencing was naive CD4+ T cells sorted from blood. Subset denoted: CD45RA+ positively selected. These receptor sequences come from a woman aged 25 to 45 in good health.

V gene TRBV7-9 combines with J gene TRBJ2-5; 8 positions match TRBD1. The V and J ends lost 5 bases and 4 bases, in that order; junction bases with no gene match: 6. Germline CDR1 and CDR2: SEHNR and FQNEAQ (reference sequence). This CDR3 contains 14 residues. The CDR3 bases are TGTGCCAGCAGCCGAGGACAGGGCGGAGAGACCCAGTACTTC. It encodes CASSRGQGGETQYF.

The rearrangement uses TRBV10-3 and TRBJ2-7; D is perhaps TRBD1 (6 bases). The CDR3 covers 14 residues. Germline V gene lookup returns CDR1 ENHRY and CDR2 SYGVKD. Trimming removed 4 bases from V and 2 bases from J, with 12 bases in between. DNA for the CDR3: TGTGCCATCAGTGGGCCAGGGGAAACCTACGAGCAGTACTTC. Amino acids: CAISGPGETYEQYF.

Here the CDR3 DNA reads TGCAGCGTTGGACAGGGAGGCAATCAGCCCCAGCATTTT. It encodes CSVGQGGNQPQHF. This chain connects TRBV29-1 to TRBJ1-5; 7 bases are shared with TRBD1. Germline-derived CDR1 and CDR2 are SQVTM and ANQGSEA. V was pared by 4 bases and J by 2 bases, with 2 bases of the junction left unmatched. This CDR3 comprises 13 residues. The whole variable domain, filled in from reference TRBV29-1 and TRBJ1-5, reads SAVISQKPSRDICQRGTSLTIQCQVDSQVTMMFWYRQQPGQSLTLIATANQGSEATYESGFVIDKFPISRPNLTFSTLTVSNMSPEDSSIYLCSVGQGGNQPQHFGDGTRLSIL.

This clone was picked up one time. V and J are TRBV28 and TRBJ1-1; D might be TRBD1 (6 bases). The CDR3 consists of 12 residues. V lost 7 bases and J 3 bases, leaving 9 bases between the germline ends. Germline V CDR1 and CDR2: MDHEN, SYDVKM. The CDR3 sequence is CASNYRDTEAFF. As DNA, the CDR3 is TGTGCCAGCAATTACAGGGACACTGAAGCTTTCTTT.

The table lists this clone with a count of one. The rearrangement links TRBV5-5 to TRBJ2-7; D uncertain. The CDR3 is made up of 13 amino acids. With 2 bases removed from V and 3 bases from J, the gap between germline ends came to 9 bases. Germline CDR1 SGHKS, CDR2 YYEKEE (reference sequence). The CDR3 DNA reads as TGTGCCAGCAGCTTAAACACAGTCTACGAGCAGTACTTC. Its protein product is CASSLNTVYEQYF.

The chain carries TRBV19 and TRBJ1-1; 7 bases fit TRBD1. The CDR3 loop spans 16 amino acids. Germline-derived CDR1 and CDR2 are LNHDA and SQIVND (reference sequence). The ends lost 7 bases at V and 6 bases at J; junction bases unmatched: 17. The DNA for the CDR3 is TGTGCCAGTACCAAACTAAAGACAGGGTTGTTGCCTGAAGCTTTCTTT. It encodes CASTKLKTGLLPEAFF. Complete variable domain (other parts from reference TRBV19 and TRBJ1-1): DGGITQSPKYLFRKEGQNVTLSCEQNLNHDAMYWYRQDPGQGLRLIYYSQIVNDFQKGDIAEGYSVSREKKESFPLTVTSAQKNPTAFYLCASTKLKTGLLPEAFFGQGTRLTVV.

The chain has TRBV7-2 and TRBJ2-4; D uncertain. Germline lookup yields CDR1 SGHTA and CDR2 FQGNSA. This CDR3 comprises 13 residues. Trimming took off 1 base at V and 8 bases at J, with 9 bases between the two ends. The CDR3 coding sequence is TGTGCCAGCAGCTTAGAAGTCGTGGACATTCAGTACTTC. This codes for CASSLEVVDIQYF.